Detailed here is one T cell receptor (beta chain). The CDR3 extends over 13 amino acids. Per the germline V gene, CDR1 is SQVTM and CDR2 is ANQGSEA. V was pared by 7 bases and J by 8 bases, with 18 bases between. The assay was immunoSEQ multiplex PCR, and TCRdb's table has in-frame clones only and misses some. The sample shows 23,000 or so clones, more than 85% of them seen only once. This entry comes from a study of T cells in localized non-small cell lung cancer. The starting material was peripheral blood, obtained before any cancer treatment. The TCR comes from a male donor at least 60 years old with stage I squamous cell lung carcinoma. The V gene is TRBV29-1, the J gene TRBJ2-1; unclear D gene. CDR3 loop: CSAPTPGNYEQFF. The CDR3 nucleotides read TGCAGCGCACCCACACCCGGAAACTATGAGCAGTTCTTC.